The 21 T cell receptor beta chains below all came from one sample that was sequenced in a study of T cells after somatic rescue of genetic block (dated by TCRdb to the early 2020s). The library was produced with the immunoSEQ multiplex PCR assay. TCRdb re-hosts the immuneACCESS table, in-frame sequences only. Its copies lack some clones; in the studies checked, an unresolved V gene accounts for under half of them, and the cause for the rest is not known. The sample table records 9,500 to 15,000 clones; over 55% of these occur just once. The top ten clonotypes cover around 12% of the sample. Sequencing was performed on peripheral blood mononuclear cells (PBMCs). Source of these receptors: a boy between 5 and 17 years old.

The chain employs TRBV7-3 and TRBJ2-2; possible D gene TRBD1, 6 bases. The germline V gene encodes CDR1 SGHTA and CDR2 FQGTGA. The CDR3 loop spans 13 amino acids. V was clipped by 3 bases and J by 8 bases, with 10 bases between them. CDR3 nucleotides: TGTGCCAGCAGCTTTGGGGGCTCGGGGGAGCTGTTTTTT. Its protein is CASSFGGSGELFF.

V gene TRBV28 combines with J gene TRBJ2-7; D remains unclear. The CDR3 runs 10 residues. The germline V gene encodes CDR1 MDHEN and CDR2 SYDVKM. Trimming took 6 bases from V and 5 from J, leaving 5 bases between them. The CDR3 loop is CASRNNEQYF. The CDR3 DNA sequence: TGTGCCAGCAGGAATAACGAGCAGTACTTC. The full variable domain, completed using reference TRBV28 and TRBJ2-7, is DVKVTQSSRYLVKRTGEKVFLECVQDMDHENMFWYRQDPGLGLRLIYFSYDVKMKEKGDIPEGYSVSREKKERFSLILESASTNQTSMYLCASRNNEQYFGPGTRLTVT.

The rearrangement joins TRBV4-1 to TRBJ1-4; D remains unclear. The CDR3 totals 14 residues. V shed 3 bases and J shed 2 bases, with 7 bases lying between them. Germline-derived CDR1 and CDR2 are MGHRA and YSYEKL. CDR3 region: CASSQPLTNEKLFF. Written as DNA, the CDR3 is TGCGCCAGCAGCCAGCCCCTGACTAATGAAAAACTGTTTTTT.

The rearrangement uses TRBV18 and TRBJ1-1, with 8 bases lining up with TRBD1. After removal of 3 bases from V and 3 bases from J, the junction contained 6 bases not matched to a gene. The length of the CDR3 is 15 residues. In germline, CDR1 is KGHSH, CDR2 LQKENI. In DNA, the CDR3 is TGTGCCAGCTCACCCCTGACAGGGGCGGACACTGAAGCTTTCTTT. It yields the protein CASSPLTGADTEAFF.

This sequence joins TRBV18 and TRBJ2-5, with unresolved D. CDR3 length equals 13 residues. Germline lookup yields CDR1 KGHSH and CDR2 LQKENI. V lost 3 bases and J 2 bases, leaving 7 bases between the germline ends. The CDR3 here is CASSPGIQETQYF. The CDR3 coding sequence is TGTGCCAGCTCACCTGGGATACAAGAGACCCAGTACTTC.

This clone was detected a few times. The chain recombines TRBV11-2 with TRBJ2-2; 7 bases match TRBD1. V lost 1 base to trimming and J lost 9 bases; unmatched junction nucleotides: 11. The CDR3 runs to 16 residues. Germline CDR1 and CDR2: SGHAT and FQNNGV. The CDR3: CASSLGGTVPHRELFF. CDR3 bases: TGTGCCAGCAGCTTAGGGGGGACAGTCCCTCACCGGGAGCTGTTTTTT.

The V gene is TRBV10-2, the J gene TRBJ1-4; D is uncertain. There are 16 residues in the CDR3. Trimming cost V 6 bases and J 0 bases, with 14 bases left between them. Looked up from germline, CDR1 is WSHSY and CDR2 is SAAADI. CDR3 residues: CASRGDYPPTNEKLFF. The CDR3 DNA reads as TGCGCCAGCAGAGGAGACTATCCGCCAACTAATGAAAAACTGTTTTTT.

CDR3 region: CASSRGTSGGWKYNEQFF. CDR3 in DNA: TGCGCCAGCAGCCGGGGGACTAGCGGGGGGTGGAAGTACAATGAGCAGTTCTTC. V is TRBV4-1 and J is TRBJ2-1; 15 bases fit TRBD2. Germline CDR1 and CDR2: MGHRA and YSYEKL. V lost 4 bases to trimming and J lost 4 bases; unmatched junction nucleotides: 8. The CDR3 contains 18 residues.

This clone is classed as medium-sized. The rearrangement uses TRBV4-1 and TRBJ1-2; 8 bases match TRBD1. The V gene's germline CDR1 is MGHRA and CDR2 YSYEKL. J gave up 12 bases and V 3 bases, and 15 bases lay outside the gene matches. CDR3 size: 15 residues. The CDR3 loop reads CASSHIHRSGGADTF. The CDR3 nucleotides read TGCGCCAGCAGCCACATTCATAGGTCAGGGGGCGCGGACACCTTC.

This chain links TRBV7-9 with TRBJ1-2; TRBD1 might be the D (6 bases). CDR1 and CDR2 from the germline V gene are SEHNR and FQNEAQ (reference sequence). The V end was cut by 4 bases, the J end by 4 bases, with 25 bases between. The CDR3 runs 18 residues. The CDR3 loop is CASSSHGQPNDRTYGYTF. CDR3 DNA sequence: TGTGCCAGCAGCTCGCATGGACAGCCAAACGACCGCACCTATGGCTACACCTTC.

Worth noting for this clone: The junction and the germline gene differ at one end; a read error may be behind it. V usage is TRBV29-1 and J usage is TRBJ2-3; 9 bases map to TRBD1. Germline lookup yields CDR1 SQVTM and CDR2 ANQGSEA. The CDR3 is 14 amino acids. CDR3: CSVRQGGSTDTQYF. The CDR3 nucleotides read TGCAGCGTTCGACAGGGGGGTAGCACCGATACGCAGTATTTT.

The chain links TRBV5-1 to TRBJ1-6; TRBD1 aligns across 9 bases. J gave up 6 bases and V 3 bases, and 4 bases lay outside the gene matches. The CDR3 is 15 amino acids. Looked up from germline, CDR1 is SGHRS and CDR2 is YFSETQ. The CDR3 spells CASSWGQGLNSPLHF. The CDR3, as DNA: TGCGCCAGCAGCTGGGGACAGGGACTTAATTCACCCCTCCACTTT.

The V call is TRBV5-1, the J call TRBJ2-3; TRBD1 agrees at 8 bases. The CDR3 runs 14 residues. In germline, CDR1 is SGHRS, CDR2 YFSETQ. Trimming cost V 3 bases and J 3 bases; bases outside gene matches: 3. In nucleotides, the CDR3 is TGCGCCAGCAGCTCGGACAGGGAGACAGATACGCAGTATTTT. This sequence encodes CASSSDRETDTQYF.

The genes are TRBV5-1 and TRBJ2-5, with TRBD1 identical over 7 bases. J was trimmed by 0 bases and V by 3 bases; bases with no gene match: 5. The CDR3 length is 15 residues. The germline CDR1 and CDR2 sequences are SGHRS and YFSETQ. The CDR3 is CASSSRGFNQETQYF. The CDR3 coding sequence is TGCGCCAGCAGCTCCAGGGGGTTTAACCAAGAGACCCAGTACTTC.

The rearrangement joins TRBV13 to TRBJ1-3; D gene uncertain. V lost 2 bases, J lost 0 bases, and 5 bases lay in between. The CDR3 is 14 amino acids. Germline values: CDR1 PRHDT, CDR2 FYEKMQ (reference sequence). CDR3 protein: CASSLRVSGNTIYF. In DNA, the CDR3 is TGTGCCAGCAGCTTACGAGTCTCTGGAAACACCATATATTTT.

This clone was observed a single time. The V and J genes are TRBV19 and TRBJ2-7; TRBD2 agrees at 9 bases. Germline-derived CDR1 and CDR2 are LNHDA and SQIVND (reference sequence). The CDR3 sequence is 16 residues long. Trimming cost V 5 bases and J 2 bases; bases outside gene matches: 10. CDR3 DNA sequence: TGTGCCAGTAGTCCTCAAGTAGCGGGAGACGCCTACGAGCAGTACTTC. It yields the protein CASSPQVAGDAYEQYF.

This chain links TRBV7-2 with TRBJ1-3; no clear D gene. The CDR3 contains 16 residues. In germline, CDR1 is SGHTA, CDR2 FQGNSA. Trimming left V 5 bases short and J 0 bases short, with 14 bases between. CDR3 region: CASSPPRWPSGNTIYF. Here the CDR3 DNA reads TGTGCCAGCAGCCCCCCCAGGTGGCCCTCTGGAAACACCATATATTTT. The entire variable domain, with the rest obtained from reference TRBV7-2 and TRBJ1-3, is as follows: GAGVSQSPSNKVTEKGKDVELRCDPISGHTALYWYRQSLGQGLEFLIYFQGNSAPDKSGLPSDRFSAERTGGSVSTLTIQRTQQEDSAVYLCASSPPRWPSGNTIYFGEGSWLTVV.

The chain is built from TRBV5-1 and TRBJ1-2; D perhaps matches TRBD1 (6 bases). The germline gives CDR1 SGHRS, CDR2 YFSETQ. The CDR3 covers 16 residues. Trimming left V 0 bases short and J 2 bases short, with 14 bases between. CDR3 in DNA: TGCGCCAGCAGCTTGGTCCCGACAGGAAACAACTATGGCTACACCTTC. This encodes CASSLVPTGNNYGYTF. Based on the CDR3 plus reference TRBV5-1 and TRBJ1-2, the full variable domain is KAGVTQTPRYLIKTRGQQVTLSCSPISGHRSVSWYQQTPGQGLQFLFEYFSETQRNKGNFPGRFSGRQFSNSRSEMNVSTLELGDSALYLCASSLVPTGNNYGYTFGSGTRLTVV.

J is TRBJ1-5 and V is TRBV4-1, with no clear D. In germline, CDR1 is MGHRA, CDR2 YSYEKL. V was cut by 0 bases and J by 4 bases, with 7 bases left in between. The CDR3 has 14 residues. This CDR3 is CASSQEERNQPQHF. CDR3 sequence (DNA): TGCGCCAGCAGCCAAGAAGAGAGGAATCAGCCCCAGCATTTT.

This chain joins TRBV5-4 and TRBJ1-4; possible D gene TRBD1, 5 bases. Germline CDR1 reads SGHNT; CDR2 reads YYREEE (reference sequence). The CDR3 is 16 residues long. The germline V and J ends were trimmed by 2 bases and 8 bases, with 19 bases remaining between them. CDR3 residues: CASSLGSAGTGEKLFF. The CDR3 DNA follows: TGTGCCAGCAGCTTAGGATCGGCAGGGACGGGAGAAAAACTGTTTTTT.

The CDR3 protein is CASSFNTAYPEAFF. The CDR3 DNA reads as TGTGCCAGCAGCTTTAATACAGCCTACCCTGAAGCTTTCTTT. The chain recombines TRBV7-9 with TRBJ1-1; no clear D. This CDR3 spans 14 amino acids. The V and J ends lost 3 bases and 6 bases respectively, with 14 bases between them. The germline V gene has CDR1 SEHNR and CDR2 FQNEAQ (reference sequence).